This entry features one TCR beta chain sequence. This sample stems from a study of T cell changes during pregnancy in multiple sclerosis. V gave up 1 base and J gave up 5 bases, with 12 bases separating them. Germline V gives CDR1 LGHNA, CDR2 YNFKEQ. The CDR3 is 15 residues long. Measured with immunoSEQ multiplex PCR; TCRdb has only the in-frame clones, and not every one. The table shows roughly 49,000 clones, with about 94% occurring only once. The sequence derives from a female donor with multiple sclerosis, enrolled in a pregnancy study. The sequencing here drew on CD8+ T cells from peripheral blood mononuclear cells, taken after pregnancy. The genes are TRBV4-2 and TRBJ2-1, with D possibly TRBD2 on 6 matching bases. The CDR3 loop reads CASSQVGGLDNEQFF. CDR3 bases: TGTGCCAGCAGCCAAGTAGGAGGGTTGGACAATGAGCAGTTCTTC.